This record covers a single T cell receptor (beta chain). What it binds is unknown. The CDR3 loop spans 15 amino acids. V lost 0 bases, J lost 7 bases, and 14 bases lay in between. Germline lookup yields CDR1 SGHDT and CDR2 YYEEEE. Buffy coats from healthy blood donors served as controls. The sample comes from a study of STAT5B mutations in CD4+ large granular lymphocyte leukemia. Study findings and constraints: 8/27 top patient clones versus 2/35 control clones were TRBV06-family. Main leukemic clonotypes were patient-specific, but roughly 26% appeared at low frequency elsewhere.

As handled by the study authors: Productive clonotypes were detectable down to 2.59 x 10-5 frequency. Profiling relied on immunoSEQ multiplex PCR, and the TCRdb table lists in-frame clones only, not all of them. For V, J and clone size, that table is used; D and trimming come from the DNA. Of tens of thousands of clones listed, roughly 84% are singletons. This chain joins TRBV5-6 and TRBJ2-1; tentative D call: TRBD2 (6 bases). The material sequenced was CD4+ T cells from blood buffy coats. The source of this sequence is a human donor in good health. CDR3 nucleotide sequence: TGTGCCAGCAGCTTGGCCGTCGGGGGATGGAATGAGCAGTTCTTC. Translation: CASSLAVGGWNEQFF.